Below, one TCR beta chain is given with its context. TCRdb reprocessed the 5' RACE reads, with one entry per CDR3 protein and no DNA. The sample table includes roughly 170,000 distinct CDR3 sequences. The CDR3 loop spans 13 amino acids. CDR1 DFQATT and CDR2 SNEGSKA come from the germline V gene (reference sequence). These data are taken from a study of T cells expressing NK-cell markers. Study context: With respect to HCMV, seven of the eight sequenced donors were seropositive, and one was seronegative.

The source of this sequence is a woman aged 18-70 years in good health. The sequenced sample was blood T cells: a sorted CD56 or NKG2C T cell subset, CD4+ or CD8+ T cells, or bulk PBMC T cells (not recorded which). This chain joins TRBV20-1 and TRBJ1-2. CDR3 residues: CSANTGRGYGYTF.